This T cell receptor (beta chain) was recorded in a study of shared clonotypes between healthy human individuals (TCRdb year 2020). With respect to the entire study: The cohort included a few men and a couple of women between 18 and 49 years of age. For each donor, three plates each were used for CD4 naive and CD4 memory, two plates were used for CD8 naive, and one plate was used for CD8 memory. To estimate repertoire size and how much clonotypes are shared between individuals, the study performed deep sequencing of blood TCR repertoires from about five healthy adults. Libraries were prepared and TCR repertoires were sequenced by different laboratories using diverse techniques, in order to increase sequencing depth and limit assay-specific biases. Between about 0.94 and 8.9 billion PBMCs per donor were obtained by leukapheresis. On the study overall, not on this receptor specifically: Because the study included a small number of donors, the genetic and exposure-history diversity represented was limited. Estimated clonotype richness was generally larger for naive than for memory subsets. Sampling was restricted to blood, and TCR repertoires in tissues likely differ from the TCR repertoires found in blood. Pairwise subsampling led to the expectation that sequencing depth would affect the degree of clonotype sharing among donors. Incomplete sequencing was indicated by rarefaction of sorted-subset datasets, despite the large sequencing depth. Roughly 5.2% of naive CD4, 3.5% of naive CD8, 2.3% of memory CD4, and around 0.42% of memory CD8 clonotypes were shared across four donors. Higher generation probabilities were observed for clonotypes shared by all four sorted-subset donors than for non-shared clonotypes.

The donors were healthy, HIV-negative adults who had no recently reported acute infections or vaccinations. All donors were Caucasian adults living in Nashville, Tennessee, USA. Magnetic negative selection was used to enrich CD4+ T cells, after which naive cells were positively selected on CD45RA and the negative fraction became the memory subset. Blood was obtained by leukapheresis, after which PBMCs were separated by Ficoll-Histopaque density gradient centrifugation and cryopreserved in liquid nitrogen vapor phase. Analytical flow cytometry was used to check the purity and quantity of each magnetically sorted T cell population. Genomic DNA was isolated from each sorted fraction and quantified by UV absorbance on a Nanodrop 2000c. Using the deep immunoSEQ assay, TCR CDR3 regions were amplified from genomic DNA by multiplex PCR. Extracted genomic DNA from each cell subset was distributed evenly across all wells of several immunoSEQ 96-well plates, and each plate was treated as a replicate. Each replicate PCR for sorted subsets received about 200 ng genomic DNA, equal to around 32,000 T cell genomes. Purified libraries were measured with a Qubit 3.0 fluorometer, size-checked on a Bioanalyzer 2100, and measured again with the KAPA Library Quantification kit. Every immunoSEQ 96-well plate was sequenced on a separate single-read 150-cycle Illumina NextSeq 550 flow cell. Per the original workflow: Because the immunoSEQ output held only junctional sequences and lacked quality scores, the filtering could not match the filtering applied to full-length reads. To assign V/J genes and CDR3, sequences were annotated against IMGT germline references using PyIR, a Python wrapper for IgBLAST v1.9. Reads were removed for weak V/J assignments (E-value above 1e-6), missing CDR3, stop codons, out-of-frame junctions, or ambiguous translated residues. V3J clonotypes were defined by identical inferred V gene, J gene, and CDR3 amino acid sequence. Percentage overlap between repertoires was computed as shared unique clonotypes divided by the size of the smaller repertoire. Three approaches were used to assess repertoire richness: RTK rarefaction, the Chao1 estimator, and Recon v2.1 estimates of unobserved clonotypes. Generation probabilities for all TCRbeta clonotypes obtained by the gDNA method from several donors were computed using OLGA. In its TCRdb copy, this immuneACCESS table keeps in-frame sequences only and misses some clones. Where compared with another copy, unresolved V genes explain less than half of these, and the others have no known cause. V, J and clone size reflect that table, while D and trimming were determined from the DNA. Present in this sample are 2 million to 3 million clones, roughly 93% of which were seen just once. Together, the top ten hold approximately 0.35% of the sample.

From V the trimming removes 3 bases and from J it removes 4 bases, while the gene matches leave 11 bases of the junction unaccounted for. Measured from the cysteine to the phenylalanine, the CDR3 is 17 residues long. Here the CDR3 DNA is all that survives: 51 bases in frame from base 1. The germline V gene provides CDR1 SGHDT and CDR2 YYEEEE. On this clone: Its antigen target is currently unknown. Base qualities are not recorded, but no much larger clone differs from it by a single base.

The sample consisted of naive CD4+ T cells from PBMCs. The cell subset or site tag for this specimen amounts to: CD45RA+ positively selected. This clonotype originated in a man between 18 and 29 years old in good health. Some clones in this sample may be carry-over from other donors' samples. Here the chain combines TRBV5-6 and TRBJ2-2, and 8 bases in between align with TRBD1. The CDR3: CASSWRTGNVITGELFF. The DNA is TGTGCCAGCAGCTGGAGGACAGGGAACGTAATCACCGGGGAGCTGTTTTTT.